The 18 T cell receptor beta chains given below trace back to one sample, sequenced in a study of T cell responses to AZD1222 COVID-19 vaccine. TCRdb's copy holds only in-frame clones and misses some; the assay was immunoSEQ multiplex PCR. This table has some 150,000 clones, 94% appearing once. The sequences come from peripheral blood, collected on day 0 of AZD1222 vaccination. The receptors were sampled from an adult in good health.

The chain recombines TRBV5-4 with TRBJ1-4, with D possibly being TRBD1 (5 bases). Germline values: CDR1 SGHNT, CDR2 YYREEE (reference sequence). This CDR3 region has 16 residues. V was clipped by 4 bases and J by 1 base, with 14 bases between them. CDR3 loop: CASSRGGLGTNEKLFF. CDR3 in DNA: TGTGCCAGCAGCAGGGGAGGTCTGGGAACTAATGAAAAACTGTTTTTT.

V gene TRBV28 combines with J gene TRBJ2-7; tentatively, D is TRBD1 (8 bases). The V gene's germline CDR1 is MDHEN and CDR2 SYDVKM. V shed 5 bases and J shed 12 bases, with 17 bases lying between them. This CDR3 is built from 12 residues. As DNA, the CDR3 is TGTGCCAGCAGTACTAGCGCGGGACAGGTGTACGTC. This sequence encodes CASSTSAGQVYV.

The chain uses TRBV7-2 and TRBJ2-5; 9 nucleotides agree with TRBD2. After removal of 7 bases from V and 5 bases from J, the junction contained 11 bases not matched to a gene. CDR3 length: 15 residues. Germline values: CDR1 SGHTA, CDR2 FQGNSA. The DNA for the CDR3 is TGTGCCAGCAATAAGCGGGAGGAAGTTGGGGAGACCCAGTACTTC. Translated, it gives CASNKREEVGETQYF.

This clone was recorded once. The V gene is TRBV3-1 (or the pseudogene TRBV3-2), the J gene TRBJ1-2; a possible D gene is TRBD1 (5 bases). This CDR3 contains 14 residues. Trimming pared 0 bases from V and 8 bases from J, leaving 13 bases between. CDR1 is LGHDT and CDR2 is YNNKEL in the germline V gene (reference sequence). CDR3 sequence reads: CASSQDWAGRGYTF. The CDR3 DNA sequence: TGTGCCAGCAGCCAAGATTGGGCAGGGAGAGGCTACACCTTC.

V is TRBV4-2 and J is TRBJ1-2, with D possibly being TRBD1 (5 bases). This CDR3 has 14 amino acids. Between the trimmed V and J ends, which lost 2 bases and 1 base, there was a span of 8 bases. Per the germline V gene, CDR1 is LGHNA and CDR2 is YNFKEQ. Written as DNA, the CDR3 is TGTGCCAGCAGCCAAAGGGGACTTAACTATGGCTACACCTTC. As protein: CASSQRGLNYGYTF.

This chain joins TRBV4-1 and TRBJ1-5; D gene uncertain. CDR1 and CDR2 from the germline V gene are MGHRA and YSYEKL. V gave up 0 bases and J gave up 9 bases, with 12 bases separating them. The CDR3 sequence is 14 residues long. The CDR3 coding sequence is TGCGCCAGCAGCCAAGATGCCCGGCAAAGGCCCCAGCATTTT. This sequence encodes CASSQDARQRPQHF.

The CDR3 here is CASSQGALAGGASMPGELFF. The CDR3 coding sequence is TGCGCCAGCAGCCAAGGTGCGCTAGCGGGGGGGGCTTCGATGCCCGGGGAGCTGTTTTTT. The V call is TRBV4-1, the J call TRBJ2-2, with TRBD2 matching over 12 bases. V shed 1 base, J shed 6 bases, and the junction held 15 bases outside the gene matches. Germline CDR1 is MGHRA and CDR2 is YSYEKL. This CDR3 contains 20 residues.

This clone was observed a single time. This chain links TRBV11-2 with TRBJ2-7; possible D gene TRBD1, 6 bases. The CDR3 totals 15 residues. V dropped 5 bases and J dropped 1 base, with 15 bases sitting between them. Germline values: CDR1 SGHAT, CDR2 FQNNGV. The CDR3 nucleotides are TGTGCCAGCAGCCCCCTTACGACAGGTTCCTACGAGCAGTACGTC. It yields the protein CASSPLTTGSYEQYV.

The V and J genes are TRBV7-2 and TRBJ2-2; 8 bases align to TRBD1. CDR3 length equals 15 residues. Germline V gene sequence: CDR1 SGHTA, CDR2 FQGNSA. V lost 3 bases, J lost 5 bases, and 5 bases stayed unmatched. CDR3 residues: CASSFQGARTGELFF. In DNA form, the CDR3 reads TGTGCCAGCAGCTTCCAGGGGGCGCGGACCGGGGAGCTGTTTTTT.

The rearrangement links TRBV5-4 to TRBJ1-3; D may be TRBD1 (6 bases). CDR1 SGHNT and CDR2 YYREEE come from the germline V gene (reference sequence). The CDR3 loop spans 16 amino acids. V gave up 2 bases and J gave up 0 bases, with 12 bases separating them. Here the CDR3 reads CASSLVTGSSGNTIYF. In DNA, the CDR3 is TGTGCCAGCAGCTTAGTAACAGGGAGCTCTGGAAACACCATATATTTT.

This chain uses TRBV29-1 with TRBJ1-2, with D unclear. Trimming took 5 bases from V and 8 from J, leaving 12 bases between them. CDR3 size: 11 residues. Looked up from germline, CDR1 is SQVTM and CDR2 is ANQGSEA. In DNA form, the CDR3 reads TGCAGCGTTCGGACGGCTGGGGGCTACACCTTC. Its translation is CSVRTAGGYTF.

V is TRBV29-1 and J is TRBJ2-1; perhaps D is TRBD1 or TRBD2 (6 bases each). The V gene lost 6 bases and the J gene lost 2 bases, with 17 bases spanning the gap. The CDR3 spans 15 residues. From germline, CDR1 is SQVTM and CDR2 ANQGSEA. Here the CDR3 DNA reads TGCAGCGTCGTCGGCTTAGGGGGGCCCTACAATGAGCAGTTCTTC. It specifies CSVVGLGGPYNEQFF.

This chain uses TRBV21-1 with TRBJ1-6; TRBD1 reflects the table's D call only, with no check against the DNA. TRBV21-1 is a recognized pseudogene. The CDR3 is made up of 15 amino acids. CDR3 residues: CASSIRRRQDSPLHF. The CDR3 coding sequence is TGTGCCAGCAGCATTAGACGGCGACAAGATTCACCCCTCCACTTT.

V and J are TRBV13 and TRBJ1-1; the match to TRBD1 covers 8 bases. Germline CDR1 PRHDT, CDR2 FYEKMQ (reference sequence). V shed 4 bases and J 4 bases; nucleotides not matched to a gene: 5. CDR3 length: 14 amino acids. This CDR3 is CASSSRGLSTEAFF. CDR3 coding DNA: TGTGCCAGCAGCTCCAGGGGGCTTAGCACTGAAGCTTTCTTT.

This CDR3 reads CASSHPLGLAAADTQYF. The CDR3 DNA follows: TGTGCCAGCAGCCACCCCCTCGGACTAGCGGCTGCAGATACGCAGTATTTT. The genes are TRBV3-1 (or the pseudogene TRBV3-2) and TRBJ2-3, with TRBD2 identical over 10 bases. The CDR3 spans 17 residues. From germline, CDR1 is LGHDT and CDR2 YNNKEL (reference sequence). Trimming took 3 bases from V and 4 from J; bases not matched to a gene: 10.

J is TRBJ1-5 and V is TRBV27; a weak D match, TRBD1 (5 bases). Between the trimmed V and J ends, which lost 9 bases and 3 bases, there was a span of 9 bases. Germline V gene data show CDR1 as MNHEY and CDR2 as SMNVEV (reference sequence). This CDR3 is built from 12 residues. CDR3 sequence reads: CASQGDNQPQHF. CDR3 in DNA: TGTGCCAGTCAAGGGGACAATCAGCCCCAGCATTTT.

CDR3 protein: CASNRWTEAFF. CDR3 nucleotide sequence: TGTGCCAGCAACCGCTGGACTGAAGCTTTCTTT. The V gene is TRBV2, the J gene TRBJ1-1; D remains unclear. CDR1 and CDR2 (germline): SNHLY, FYNNEI. The V end was cut by 7 bases, the J end by 5 bases, with 8 bases between. The CDR3 extends over 11 amino acids.

This clone has a handful of counts. The rearrangement uses TRBV25-1 and TRBJ1-1, with a weak D call TRBD1 (5 bases). Germline CDR1 and CDR2: MGHDK and SYGVNS. The CDR3 is 11 amino acids. The V end lost 8 bases, the J end lost 6 bases, and 10 bases lay between the germline ends. The CDR3 region is CASHWGAEAFF. The DNA for the CDR3 is TGTGCCAGCCACTGGGGGGCTGAAGCTTTCTTT.